This TCR beta chain originates from a study of cytomegalovirus exposure and HLA in healthy donors. With 60 Vbeta and 13 Jbeta primers, the PCR was carried out. Produced via immunoSEQ multiplex PCR; TCRdb's table is partial and in-frame only. The data hold about 180,000 clones, with 80% observed a single time. Germline CDR1 is LNHNV and CDR2 is YYDKDF (reference sequence). V was clipped by 0 bases and J by 5 bases, with 9 bases between them. The CDR3 consists of 14 residues. This TCR was sampled from a woman aged 30 to 39 in good health and CMV-seronegative. V usage is TRBV15 and J usage is TRBJ2-3; no definite D call. The specimen was PBMCs. The CDR3 region has the DNA TGTGCCACCAGCAGAGATCGCTTGAGAGATACGCAGTATTTT. The encoded protein is CATSRDRLRDTQYF.